This T cell receptor (beta chain) was documented in a study of cytomegalovirus exposure and HLA in healthy donors. PCR used 60 Vbeta primers and 13 Jbeta primers. TCRdb's table, derived via immunoSEQ multiplex PCR, lists solely in-frame clones and lacks some. The sample consists of fewer than 150,000 clones, roughly three quarters of them appearing once. This CDR3 comprises 13 residues. V lost 5 bases, J lost 8 bases, and 16 bases lay in between. The V gene's germline CDR1 is SGHDT and CDR2 YYEEEE. This sequence joins TRBV5-6 and TRBJ1-2, with a weak D call TRBD1 (5 bases). Sequenced: PBMCs. The sequence was collected from a man between 25 and 39 years old in good health and CMV-seronegative. This chain's CDR3 is CASRPRPQDGYTF. The CDR3 nucleotides are TGTGCCAGCAGGCCCCGCCCACAGGACGGCTACACCTTC.